The 17 T cell receptor beta chains below come from one sample, sequenced in a study of cytomegalovirus exposure and HLA in healthy donors. The PCR had 60 Vbeta and 13 Jbeta primers. Measured with immunoSEQ multiplex PCR; TCRdb has only the in-frame clones, and not every one. The sample has about 89,000 clones; around nine tenths are singletons. Sequenced: PBMCs. These TCRs come from a man aged 25-45 years in good health and CMV-seropositive.

The chain combines TRBV4-1 with TRBJ1-2; maybe TRBD1 (6 bases). There are 15 residues in the CDR3. Germline values: CDR1 MGHRA, CDR2 YSYEKL. The ends were cut back, 0 bases at V and 2 bases at J, with 10 bases in the middle. CDR3 loop: CASSQEEQGNYGYTF. DNA of the CDR3: TGCGCCAGCAGCCAAGAGGAACAGGGAAACTATGGCTACACCTTC.

The gene calls are TRBV19 and TRBJ2-3; a weak D match, TRBD2 (5 bases). Germline CDR1 LNHDA, CDR2 SQIVND (reference sequence). The CDR3 extends over 16 amino acids. The V gene lost 3 bases and the J gene lost 4 bases, with 17 bases spanning the gap. This CDR3 is CASSMYSAVEADTQYF. As DNA, the CDR3 is TGTGCCAGTAGTATGTATAGCGCGGTGGAGGCAGATACGCAGTATTTT.

The chain is built from TRBV10-3 and TRBJ1-4; D ambiguous. This CDR3 is built from 14 residues. V lost 2 bases and J lost 5, with 9 bases in between. Germline CDR1 is ENHRY and CDR2 is SYGVKD. The CDR3 sequence is CAISEGQQNEKLFF. The CDR3 DNA reads TGTGCCATCAGTGAGGGGCAGCAAAATGAAAAACTGTTTTTT.

The chain links TRBV28 to TRBJ1-2; D ambiguous. There are 13 residues in the CDR3. Trimming took off 4 bases at V and 3 bases at J, with 9 bases between the two ends. Germline V lookup: CDR1 MDHEN, CDR2 SYDVKM. Here the CDR3 reads CASSSYGDYGYTF. The DNA of the CDR3 is TGTGCCAGCAGTTCCTACGGGGACTATGGCTACACCTTC.

V gene TRBV18 combines with J gene TRBJ1-1, with a possible D match to TRBD1 (5 bases). The ends were cut back, 6 bases at V and 1 base at J, with 9 bases in the middle. The CDR3 totals 13 residues. Germline V gene sequence: CDR1 KGHSH, CDR2 LQKENI. CDR3 in amino acids: CASSSDRNTEAFF. The CDR3 bases are TGTGCCAGCTCGTCAGACAGGAACACTGAAGCTTTCTTT.

This clone showed up just once. The CDR3 nucleotides read TGTGCCAGCAGCTTAGGCCCGGCCTACGAGCAGTACTTC. This codes for CASSLGPAYEQYF. The chain joins TRBV11-3 to TRBJ2-7; D gene uncertain. This CDR3 is 13 amino acids long. The V end lost 1 base, the J end lost 2 bases, and 6 bases lay between the germline ends. CDR1 and CDR2 from the germline V gene are SGHNT and YENEEA.

The chain links TRBV6-6 to TRBJ2-2; tentatively, D is TRBD1 (5 bases). Germline V gene lookup returns CDR1 MNHNY and CDR2 SVGAGI (reference sequence). This CDR3 is built from 16 residues. V lost 4 bases to trimming and J lost 0 bases, with 12 bases between them. For the CDR3, the DNA is TGTGCCAGCAGTTCCAGGGCACCCCCGAACACCGGGGAGCTGTTTTTT. Translated: CASSSRAPPNTGELFF.

This chain connects TRBV7-8 to TRBJ2-5; D is unresolved. CDR1 and CDR2 from the germline V gene are SGHVS and FQNEAQ. Trimming cost V 1 base and J 5 bases, with 8 bases left between them. This CDR3 comprises 13 residues. The CDR3 is CASSLGQVETQYF. The CDR3 DNA sequence: TGTGCCAGCAGCTTAGGGCAGGTGGAGACCCAGTACTTC. The whole variable domain, filled in from reference TRBV7-8 and TRBJ2-5, reads GAGVSQSPRYKVAKRGQDVALRCDPISGHVSLFWYQQALGQGPEFLTYFQNEAQLDKSGLPSDRFFAERPEGSVSTLKIQRTQQEDSAVYLCASSLGQVETQYFGPGTRLLVL.

This sequence joins TRBV29-1 and TRBJ1-1; no reliable D call. Germline assignment: CDR1 SQVTM and CDR2 ANQGSEA. CDR3 length: 12 residues. The germline V and J ends were trimmed by 2 bases and 6 bases, with 10 bases remaining between them. DNA for the CDR3: TGCAGCGTTGAATTCCGGGTAGCTGAAGCTTTCTTT. It specifies CSVEFRVAEAFF.

The rearrangement uses TRBV2 and TRBJ2-7, with TRBD2 identical over 11 bases. With 2 bases clipped from V and 3 bases from J, the junction kept 9 bases outside the gene matches. Germline assignment: CDR1 SNHLY and CDR2 FYNNEI. The CDR3 is 17 amino acids. The CDR3 region is CASSERFSSGRFYEQYF. In DNA, the CDR3 is TGTGCCAGCAGTGAAAGGTTTTCTAGCGGGAGGTTCTACGAGCAGTACTTC.

V and J are TRBV15 and TRBJ2-7, with TRBD1 matching 7 bases. V shed 0 bases, J shed 0 bases, and the junction held 2 bases outside the gene matches. CDR3 size: 15 residues. CDR1 LNHNV and CDR2 YYDKDF come from the germline V gene (reference sequence). CDR3 residues: CATSRDRDSSYEQYF. The CDR3 coding sequence is TGTGCCACCAGCAGAGATCGGGACAGCTCCTACGAGCAGTACTTC.

The rearrangement joins TRBV27 to TRBJ1-2; D is possibly TRBD1 (6 bases). Trimming took 3 bases from V and 5 from J, leaving 19 bases between them. The V gene's germline CDR1 is MNHEY and CDR2 SMNVEV (reference sequence). The CDR3 has 16 amino acids. CDR3 nucleotides: TGTGCCAGCAGTTTCAGTTGGAGCAACAGGGAATATGGCTACACCTTC. Translating gives CASSFSWSNREYGYTF.

The rearrangement uses TRBV18 and TRBJ1-1; the D gene is possibly TRBD1 (5 bases). The germline CDR1 and CDR2 sequences are KGHSH and LQKENI. This CDR3 region has 17 residues. Trimming took off 3 bases at V and 3 bases at J, with 20 bases between the two ends. DNA of the CDR3: TGTGCCAGCTCACCTTCGGTCCTACGGGGGGGGGACACTGAAGCTTTCTTT. This translates into CASSPSVLRGGDTEAFF.

The chain couples TRBV7-9 to TRBJ2-2; 10 bases fit TRBD2. The CDR3 runs 16 residues. V shed 4 bases, J shed 1 base, and the junction held 3 bases outside the gene matches. Germline lookup yields CDR1 SEHNR and CDR2 FQNEAQ (reference sequence). The chain's CDR3 is CASSSPSGGNTGELFF. The CDR3 DNA follows: TGTGCCAGCAGCTCTCCTAGCGGGGGGAACACCGGGGAGCTGTTTTTT.

The table lists this clone with a few counts. V usage is TRBV19 and J usage is TRBJ2-1; possible D gene TRBD2, 5 bases. The CDR3 has 14 amino acids. Deletions cut 1 base from V and 7 bases from J, with 11 bases between. CDR1 and CDR2 (germline): LNHDA, SQIVND (reference sequence). CDR3 amino acids: CASSIGFTRNEQFF. The CDR3 coding sequence is TGTGCCAGTAGTATAGGCTTTACTAGAAATGAGCAGTTCTTC.

This clone was counted a few times. V and J are TRBV5-1 and TRBJ2-7; 8 nucleotides match TRBD2. V shed 4 bases and J 5 bases; nucleotides not matched to a gene: 11. Germline-derived CDR1 and CDR2 are SGHRS and YFSETQ. The CDR3 spans 15 residues. Written as DNA, the CDR3 is TGCGCCAGCAGCCTACTAGCGGCGGTCGGGAACGAGCAGTACTTC. It translates to CASSLLAAVGNEQYF.

This clone was counted between two and nine times. The chain is built from TRBV4-1 and TRBJ1-4; 7 positions agree with TRBD1. The CDR3 has 14 residues. CDR1 and CDR2 (germline): MGHRA, YSYEKL. Trimming removed 6 bases from V and 7 bases from J; junction bases left unmatched: 8. The CDR3 is CASRGPGGLEKLFF. The DNA for the CDR3 is TGCGCCAGCAGAGGTCCAGGGGGGCTTGAAAAACTGTTTTTT.